This T cell receptor (beta chain) was sequenced in a study of CD8 T cells in ankylosing spondylitis (dated by TCRdb to between 2016 and 2019). Regarding the research as a whole: To find TCR variants linked to disease, the study profiled T cell receptor beta repertoires in ankylosing spondylitis patients and healthy donors. The whole study cohort included 85 to 120 healthy donors and about two dozen ankylosing spondylitis patients. Peripheral blood samples were taken, and synovial fluid was additionally collected from ankylosing spondylitis patients. What the research found in general, with its limitations: Blood from ankylosing spondylitis patients appeared to be characterized by a TCR beta motif composed of about eight highly homologous amino acid variants. In peripheral blood, the disease-linked clones were found at relatively low frequencies and had a CD8+ phenotype. The disease-linked clones were reported to be significantly enriched in matched synovial fluid samples from ankylosing spondylitis patients. Some motif variants had previously been reported in the synovial fluid and blood of reactive arthritis patients, which suggests shared mechanisms of disease initiation.

TCRdb shows the sequencer as Illumina HiSeq 2500. TCR beta libraries were prepared by quantitative 5'-RACE with molecular barcodes. In the authors' own workflow: To identify disease-linked TCR variants, a new computational method was used, one built on a probabilistic model of VDJ rearrangement. In-frame beta chains were kept once TCRdb had trimmed the public reads at Q25 with fastp and called clones with MiXCR. Rows matching on CDR3 protein sequence are summarized as one entry with the most common DNA and genes. The V and J calls here are based on TCRdb, not the publication. This sample comprises 130,000 or so distinct CDR3 sequences, over 6% of them detected only once. 12% of the sample lies in the top ten. This clonotype was seen repeatedly, ten times or more. This clone's antigen is unknown. No clone much larger than this one lies a single base away; base qualities are absent. The V and J ends are trimmed by 3 bases and 6 bases, leaving 18 bases between them. Counted from cysteine to phenylalanine, this CDR3 has 15 amino acids. The read is trimmed to its CDR3 DNA, 45 bases read in frame from base 1. From a lookup of the germline V gene, CDR1 and CDR2 are SGHTA and FQGNSA.

The sequenced sample consisted of blood, either unsorted or a sorted T cell fraction (not recorded which). The clonotype was recovered from a male donor with ankylosing spondylitis or in good health (not recorded which). This chain is built from TRBV7-2 and TRBJ2-7; the D gene cannot be resolved beyond TRBD1 or TRBD2, each matching 5 bases. The CDR3 region reads CASSFSRELGVEQYF. Here is the DNA: TGTGCCAGCAGCTTTTCTCGCGAGCTGGGGGTCGAGCAGTACTTC. Here the CDR3 is joined to the reference TRBV7-2 and TRBJ2-7 genes, and the full variable domain is: GAGVSQSPSNKVTEKGKDVELRCDPISGHTALYWYRQSLGQGLEFLIYFQGNSAPDKSGLPSDRFSAERTGGSVSTLTIQRTQQEDSAVYLCASSFSRELGVEQYFGPGTRLTVT.